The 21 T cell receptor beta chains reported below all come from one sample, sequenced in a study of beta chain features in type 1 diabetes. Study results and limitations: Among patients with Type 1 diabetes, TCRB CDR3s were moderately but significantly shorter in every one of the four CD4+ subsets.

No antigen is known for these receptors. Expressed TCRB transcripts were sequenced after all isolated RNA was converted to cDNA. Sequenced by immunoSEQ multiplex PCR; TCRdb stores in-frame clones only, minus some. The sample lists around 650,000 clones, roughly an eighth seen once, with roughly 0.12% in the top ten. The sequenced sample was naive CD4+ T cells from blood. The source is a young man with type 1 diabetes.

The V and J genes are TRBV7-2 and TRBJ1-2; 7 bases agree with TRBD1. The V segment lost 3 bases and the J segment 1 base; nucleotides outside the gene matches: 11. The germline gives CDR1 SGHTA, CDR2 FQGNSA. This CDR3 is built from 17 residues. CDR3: CASSLPLGTANNYGYTF. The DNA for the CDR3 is TGTGCCAGCAGCTTGCCATTAGGGACAGCTAATAACTATGGCTACACCTTC.

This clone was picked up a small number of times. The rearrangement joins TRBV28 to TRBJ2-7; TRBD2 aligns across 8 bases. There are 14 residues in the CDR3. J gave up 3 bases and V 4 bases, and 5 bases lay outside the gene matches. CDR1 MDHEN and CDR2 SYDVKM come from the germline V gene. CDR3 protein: CASSSAGDDYEQYF. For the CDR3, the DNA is TGTGCCAGCAGTTCAGCGGGGGATGACTACGAGCAGTACTTC.

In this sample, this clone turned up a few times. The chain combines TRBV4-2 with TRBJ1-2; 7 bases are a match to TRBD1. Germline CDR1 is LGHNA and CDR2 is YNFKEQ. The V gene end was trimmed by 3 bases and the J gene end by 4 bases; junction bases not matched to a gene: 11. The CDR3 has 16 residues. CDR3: CASSHPDRAAGYGYTF. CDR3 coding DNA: TGTGCCAGCAGCCACCCCGACAGGGCCGCCGGCTATGGCTACACCTTC.

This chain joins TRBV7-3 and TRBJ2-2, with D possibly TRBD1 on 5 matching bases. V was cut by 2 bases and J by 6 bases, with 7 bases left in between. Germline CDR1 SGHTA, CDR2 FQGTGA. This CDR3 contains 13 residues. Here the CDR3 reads CASSLQGSGELFF. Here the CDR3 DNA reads TGTGCCAGCAGCTTACAGGGATCCGGGGAGCTGTTTTTT. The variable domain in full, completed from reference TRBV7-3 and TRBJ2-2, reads GAGVSQTPSNKVTEKGKYVELRCDPISGHTALYWYRQSLGQGPEFLIYFQGTGAADDSGLPNDRFFAVRPEGSVSTLKIQRTERGDSAVYLCASSLQGSGELFFGEGSRLTVL.

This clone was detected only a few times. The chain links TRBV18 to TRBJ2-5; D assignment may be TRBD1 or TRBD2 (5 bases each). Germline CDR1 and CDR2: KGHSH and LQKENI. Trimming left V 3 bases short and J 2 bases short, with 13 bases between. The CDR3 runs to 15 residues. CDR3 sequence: CASSPPAGTQETQYF. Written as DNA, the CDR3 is TGTGCCAGCTCACCCCCCGCCGGGACGCAAGAGACCCAGTACTTC.

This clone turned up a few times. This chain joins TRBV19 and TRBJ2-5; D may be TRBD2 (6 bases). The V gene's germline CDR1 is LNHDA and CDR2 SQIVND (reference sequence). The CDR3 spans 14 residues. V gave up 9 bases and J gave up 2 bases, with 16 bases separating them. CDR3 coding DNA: TGTGCCAGAAGAGGGGATCGGGGGCAAGAGACCCAGTACTTC. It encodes CARRGDRGQETQYF.

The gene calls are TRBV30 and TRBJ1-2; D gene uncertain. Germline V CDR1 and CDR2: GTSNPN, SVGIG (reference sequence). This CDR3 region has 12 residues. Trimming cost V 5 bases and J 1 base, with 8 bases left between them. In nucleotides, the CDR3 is TGTGCCTGGGAGCAGAATAACTATGGCTACACCTTC. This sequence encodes CAWEQNNYGYTF.

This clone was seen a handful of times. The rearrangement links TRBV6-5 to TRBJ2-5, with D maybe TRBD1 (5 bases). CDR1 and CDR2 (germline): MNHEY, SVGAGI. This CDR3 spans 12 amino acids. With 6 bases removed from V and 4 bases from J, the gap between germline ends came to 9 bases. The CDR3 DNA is TGTGCCAGCAGCCTAGACAGAGAGACCCAGTACTTC. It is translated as CASSLDRETQYF.

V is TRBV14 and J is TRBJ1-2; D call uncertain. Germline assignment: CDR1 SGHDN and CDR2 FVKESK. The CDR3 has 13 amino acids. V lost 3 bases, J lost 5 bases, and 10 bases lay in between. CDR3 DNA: TGTGCCAGCAGCCAGGCAAGAATTTATGGCTACACCTTC. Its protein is CASSQARIYGYTF.

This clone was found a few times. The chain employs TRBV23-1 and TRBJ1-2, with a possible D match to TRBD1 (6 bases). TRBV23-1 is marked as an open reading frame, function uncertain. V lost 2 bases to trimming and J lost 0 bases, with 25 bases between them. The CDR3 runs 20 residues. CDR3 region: CASSQLTTGTRGPSNYGYTF. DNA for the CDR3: TGCGCCAGCAGTCAACTAACTACAGGGACCAGGGGACCTTCTAACTATGGCTACACCTTC.

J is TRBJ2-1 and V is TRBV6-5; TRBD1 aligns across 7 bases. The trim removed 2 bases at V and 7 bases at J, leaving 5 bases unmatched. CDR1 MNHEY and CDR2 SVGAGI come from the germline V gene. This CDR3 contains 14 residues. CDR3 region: CASSYRGQENEQFF. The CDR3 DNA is TGTGCCAGCAGTTACCGTGGACAGGAGAATGAGCAGTTCTTC.

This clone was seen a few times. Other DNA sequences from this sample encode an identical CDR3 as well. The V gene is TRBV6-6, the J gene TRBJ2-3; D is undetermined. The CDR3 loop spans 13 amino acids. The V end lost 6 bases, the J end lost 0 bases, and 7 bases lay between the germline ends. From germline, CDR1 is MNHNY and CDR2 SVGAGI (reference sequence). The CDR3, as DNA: TGTGCCAGCAGCGGTGGGAGCACAGATACGCAGTATTTT. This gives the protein CASSGGSTDTQYF.

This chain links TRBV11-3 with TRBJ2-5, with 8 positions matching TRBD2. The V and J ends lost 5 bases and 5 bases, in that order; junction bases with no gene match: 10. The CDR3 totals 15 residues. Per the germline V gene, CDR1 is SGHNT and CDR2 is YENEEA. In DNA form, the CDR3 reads TGTGCCAGCAGCCCCGGGTCGGGGGGGACGGAGACCCAGTACTTC. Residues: CASSPGSGGTETQYF.

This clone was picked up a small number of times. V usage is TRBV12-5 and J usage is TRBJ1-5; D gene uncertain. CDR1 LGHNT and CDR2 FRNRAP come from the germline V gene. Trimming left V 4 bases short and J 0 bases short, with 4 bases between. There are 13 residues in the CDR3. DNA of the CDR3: TGTGCTAGTGGTTCTGATAGCAATCAGCCCCAGCATTTT. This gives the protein CASGSDSNQPQHF. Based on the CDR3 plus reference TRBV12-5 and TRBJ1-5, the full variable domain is DARVTQTPRHKVTEMGQEVTMRCQPILGHNTVFWYRQTMMQGLELLAYFRNRAPLDDSGMPKDRFSAEMPDATLATLKIQPSEPRDSAVYFCASGSDSNQPQHFGDGTRLSIL.

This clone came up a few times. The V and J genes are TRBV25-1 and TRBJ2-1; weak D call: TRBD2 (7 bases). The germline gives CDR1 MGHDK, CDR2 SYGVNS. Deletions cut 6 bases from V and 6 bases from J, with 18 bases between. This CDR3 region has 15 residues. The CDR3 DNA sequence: TGTGCCAGCAGGAATGGGGGGGCGATAGGCAATGAGCAGTTCTTC. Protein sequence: CASRNGGAIGNEQFF.

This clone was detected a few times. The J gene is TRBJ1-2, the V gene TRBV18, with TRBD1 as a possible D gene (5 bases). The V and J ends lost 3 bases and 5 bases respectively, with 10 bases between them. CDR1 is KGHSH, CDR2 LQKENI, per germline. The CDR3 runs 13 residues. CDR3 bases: TGTGCCAGCTCACCGACAGACTTATATGGCTACACCTTC. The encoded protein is CASSPTDLYGYTF.

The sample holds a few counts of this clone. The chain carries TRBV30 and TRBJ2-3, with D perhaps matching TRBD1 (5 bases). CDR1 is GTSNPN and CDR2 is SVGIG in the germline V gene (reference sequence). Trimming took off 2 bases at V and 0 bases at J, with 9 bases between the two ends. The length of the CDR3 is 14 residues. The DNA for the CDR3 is TGTGCCTGGAGTCAGGGCATGAGCACAGATACGCAGTATTTT. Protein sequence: CAWSQGMSTDTQYF. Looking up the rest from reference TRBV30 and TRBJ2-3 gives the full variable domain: SQTIHQWPATLVQPVGSPLSLECTVEGTSNPNLYWYRQAAGRGLQLLFYSVGIGQISSEVPQNLSASRPQDRQFILSSKKLLLSDSGFYLCAWSQGMSTDTQYFGPGTRLTVL.

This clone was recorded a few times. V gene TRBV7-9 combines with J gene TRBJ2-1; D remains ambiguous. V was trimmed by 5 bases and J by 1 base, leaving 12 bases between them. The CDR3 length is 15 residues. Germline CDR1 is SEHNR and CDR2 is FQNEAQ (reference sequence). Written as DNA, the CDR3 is TGTGCCAGCAGCCGCGGCACGCGTTCCTACAATGAGCAGTTCTTC. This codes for CASSRGTRSYNEQFF.

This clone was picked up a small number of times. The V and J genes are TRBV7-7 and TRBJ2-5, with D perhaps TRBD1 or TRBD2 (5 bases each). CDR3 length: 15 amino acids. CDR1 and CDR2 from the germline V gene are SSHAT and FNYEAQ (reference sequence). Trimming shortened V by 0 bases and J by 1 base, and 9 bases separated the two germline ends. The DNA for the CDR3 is TGTGCCAGCAGCTTAGCGGGGGTGCCCCAAGAGACCCAGTACTTC. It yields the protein CASSLAGVPQETQYF.

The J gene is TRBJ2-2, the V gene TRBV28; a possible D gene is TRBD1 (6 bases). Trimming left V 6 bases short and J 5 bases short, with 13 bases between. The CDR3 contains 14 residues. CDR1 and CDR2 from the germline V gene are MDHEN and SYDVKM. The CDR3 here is CASRHDDRTGELFF. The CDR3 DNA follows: TGTGCCAGCAGGCACGATGACAGGACCGGGGAGCTGTTTTTT.

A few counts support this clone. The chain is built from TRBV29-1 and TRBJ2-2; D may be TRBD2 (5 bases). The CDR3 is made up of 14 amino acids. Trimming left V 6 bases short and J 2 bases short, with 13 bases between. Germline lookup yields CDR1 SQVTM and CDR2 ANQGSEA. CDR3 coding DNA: TGCAGCGTCCCCGGACGGGGAAACACCGGGGAGCTGTTTTTT. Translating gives CSVPGRGNTGELFF.